This T cell receptor (beta chain) was sequenced during a study of cytomegalovirus exposure and HLA in healthy donors. Points from the study as a whole: TCR beta chains numbering some 160 were designated cytomegalovirus-associated.

PCR involved 60 Vbeta and 13 Jbeta primers. Sequencing was performed with immunoSEQ multiplex PCR; in TCRdb, only in-frame clones are kept and a portion is missing. This table holds roughly 120,000 clones, more than 75% found once. This CDR3 has 14 residues. Trimming removed 1 base at V and 6 bases at J, with 13 bases between. The germline V gene encodes CDR1 LNHNV and CDR2 YYDKDF (reference sequence). This clone was seen a handful of times. Its antigen is not known. This chain links TRBV15 with TRBJ2-7; possible D gene TRBD2, 5 bases. What was sequenced was PBMCs. This clonotype was obtained from a man between 40 and 49 years old in good health and CMV-seronegative. CDR3 in DNA: TGTGCCACCAGCAGAGGAGGGTCTGCGGGCGAGCAGTACTTC. It codes for CATSRGGSAGEQYF.